This passage covers 13 T cell receptor beta chains from one sample sequenced in a study of cytomegalovirus exposure and HLA in healthy donors. Primers included in the PCR were 60 Vbeta and 13 Jbeta primers. Libraries were prepared by immunoSEQ multiplex PCR; TCRdb keeps only in-frame clonotypes and omits some of them. The data show 100,000 to 150,000 clones, 80% seen once. Sequenced material: PBMCs. The receptors originated from a man aged 35 to 55 in good health and CMV-seronegative.

The chain carries TRBV28 and TRBJ2-5; D not resolved. The germline V and J ends were trimmed by 5 bases and 1 base, with 20 bases remaining between them. The germline gives CDR1 MDHEN, CDR2 SYDVKM. The CDR3 covers 17 residues. CDR3: CASSLSSAGTSQETQYF. The CDR3 DNA follows: TGTGCCAGCAGTCTGTCCTCCGCTGGTACGAGCCAAGAGACCCAGTACTTC.

This chain joins TRBV6-1 and TRBJ2-3; 10 bases are shared with TRBD2. V was clipped by 4 bases and J by 0 bases; unmatched bases: 7. Germline lookup yields CDR1 MNHNS and CDR2 SASEGT. This CDR3 has 17 residues. In DNA, the CDR3 is TGTGCCAGCAGTGCTTCCCGGACTAGCGGTAGCACAGATACGCAGTATTTT. Translation gives CASSASRTSGSTDTQYF.

The rearrangement joins TRBV5-1 to TRBJ2-5, with D unclear. This CDR3 is built from 14 residues. Trimming pared 0 bases from V and 2 bases from J, leaving 8 bases between. Germline CDR1 reads SGHRS; CDR2 reads YFSETQ. For the CDR3, the DNA is TGCGCCAGCAGCTTGGAGTCCGGGCAAGAGACCCAGTACTTC. Translation gives CASSLESGQETQYF.

The chain links TRBV27 to TRBJ1-5; possibly TRBD1 for D (5 bases). CDR3 length: 14 amino acids. Per germline, CDR1 MNHEY and CDR2 SMNVEV (reference sequence). Between the trimmed V and J ends, which lost 2 bases and 5 bases, there was a span of 10 bases. CDR3 sequence: CASSLGRGHQPQHF. The CDR3 DNA is TGTGCCAGCAGTTTAGGGAGGGGCCATCAGCCCCAGCATTTT.

This chain uses TRBV6-5 with TRBJ1-1, with D unresolved. The CDR3 has 15 amino acids. From germline, CDR1 is MNHEY and CDR2 SVGAGI. V lost 5 bases and J 7 bases, leaving 20 bases between the germline ends. The CDR3 DNA is TGTGCCAGCAGTACAAACGACTTGTTGACCGGTGAAGCTTTCTTT. It translates to CASSTNDLLTGEAFF.

On this clone itself: At one end the junction does not follow the germline gene, possibly because of a read error. V usage is TRBV30 and J usage is TRBJ2-1; the D gene is possibly TRBD1 (5 bases). The V gene's germline CDR1 is GTSNPN and CDR2 SVGIG (reference sequence). This CDR3 comprises 9 residues. The DNA of the CDR3 is TGTGCCGTTTCGACGACAGATGTCTTC. It specifies CAVSTTDVF.

This rearrangement joins TRBV7-5 to TRBJ1-4. TRBV7-5 is recorded as a pseudogene. This CDR3 contains 15 residues. The CDR3 spells CVRSLPAGLNEKLFF. The CDR3, as DNA: TGTGTCAGAAGCTTACCCGCCGGACTAAATGAAAAACTGTTTTTT.

The chain uses TRBV9 and TRBJ2-5; TRBD2 matches 9 bases. Germline V CDR1 and CDR2: SGDLS, YYNGEE. Trimming took 0 bases from V and 8 from J; bases not matched to a gene: 8. This CDR3 comprises 15 residues. CDR3 amino acids: CASSVGSSGVITQYF. CDR3 in DNA: TGTGCCAGCAGCGTAGGTTCTAGCGGGGTTATAACCCAGTACTTC.

The chain joins TRBV5-4 to TRBJ2-6; TRBD2 is a possible D gene (5 bases). Trimming stripped 4 bases from V and 1 base from J, with 12 bases between. This CDR3 is built from 16 residues. Germline CDR1 reads SGHNT; CDR2 reads YYREEE (reference sequence). The CDR3 DNA follows: TGTGCCAGCAGCACGGACTTTCTTTCTGGGGCCAACGTCCTGACTTTC. Translation: CASSTDFLSGANVLTF.

The V call is TRBV18, the J call TRBJ2-7, with D possibly being TRBD2 (7 bases). Germline CDR1 is KGHSH and CDR2 is LQKENI. Trimming stripped 2 bases from V and 4 bases from J, with 15 bases between. CDR3 size: 15 residues. CDR3 sequence reads: CASSPAGGPEYEQYF. CDR3 DNA sequence: TGTGCCAGCTCACCAGCCGGGGGGCCAGAATACGAGCAGTACTTC.

V gene TRBV30 combines with J gene TRBJ2-1; 7 bases agree with TRBD2. CDR3 length equals 13 residues. V dropped 3 bases and J dropped 7; count of bases not matched to a gene: 6. Germline assignment: CDR1 GTSNPN and CDR2 SVGIG (reference sequence). The CDR3: CAWSSGGTNEQFF. In DNA, the CDR3 is TGTGCCTGGAGCTCCGGGGGGACTAATGAGCAGTTCTTC.

The V and J genes are TRBV2 and TRBJ1-4, with TRBD1 identical over 9 bases. Trimming took 8 bases from V and 8 from J; bases not matched to a gene: 9. Germline CDR1 and CDR2: SNHLY and FYNNEI. The CDR3 totals 14 residues. CDR3 DNA sequence: TGTGCCAGCCGCTACGGACAGGGGCGGGAAAAACTGTTTTTT. It codes for CASRYGQGREKLFF. The full variable domain, its missing parts supplied by reference TRBV2 and TRBJ1-4, is EPEVTQTPSHQVTQMGQEVILRCVPISNHLYFYWYRQILGQKVEFLVSFYNNEISEKSEIFDDQFSVERPDGSNFTLKIRSTKLEDSAMYFCASRYGQGREKLFFGSGTQLSVL.

CDR3 nucleotides: TGCAGCGTCGAGGGGGCTTCCGGGGCCAACGTCCTGACTTTC. Protein product: CSVEGASGANVLTF. The rearrangement uses TRBV29-1 and TRBJ2-6; 7 positions agree with TRBD1. V gave up 6 bases and J gave up 4 bases; unmatched junction bases: 6. Looked up from germline, CDR1 is SQVTM and CDR2 is ANQGSEA. This CDR3 has 14 amino acids.